This T cell receptor (beta chain) is drawn from a study of siplizumab effects on memory and regulatory T cells. Sequencing of each sample assayed 75,000 to 100,000 TCR templates. Here immunoSEQ multiplex PCR was the method, and the copy in TCRdb shows in-frame clones only, minus some. The table has approximately 94,000 clones, approximately 94% seen once. General study results and limits: To unstimulated subsets, only a minor fraction of alloreactive clones could be mapped. Contribution to the alloresponse seemed major for naive T cells, which also seemed more diverse than memory cells.

As concerns this clone: Its antigen is not identified.

Germline values: CDR1 SGHTA, CDR2 FQGNSA. CDR3 length: 15 residues. The V gene end was trimmed by 5 bases and the J gene end by 10 bases; junction bases not matched to a gene: 11. Input material: non-Treg CD4+ T cells sorted from blood. The origin of this receptor is a human donor in good health. V is TRBV7-2 and J is TRBJ2-1, with TRBD2 matching 10 bases. CDR3 DNA sequence: TGTGCCAGCAGCGCCCGGACTAGCGGCCACCGGGAGCAGTTCTTC. It yields the protein CASSARTSGHREQFF.